Following are 18 T cell receptor beta chains from one sample sequenced in a study of blood T cell repertoires in COVID-19. The table came from immunoSEQ multiplex PCR; TCRdb's copy has only in-frame clones and leaves some out. The profile covers approximately 450,000 clones, with approximately 90% appearing a single time and roughly 1.1% taken by the ten largest. The material sequenced was PBMCs or T cells enriched from blood (not recorded which). The receptors shown here come from a man younger than 40 who had recovered from COVID-19.

This chain connects TRBV5-4 to TRBJ2-5, with TRBD1 matching over 7 bases. With 0 bases clipped from V and 5 bases from J, the junction kept 7 bases outside the gene matches. This CDR3 spans 15 amino acids. Per the germline V gene, CDR1 is SGHNT and CDR2 is YYREEE (reference sequence). In nucleotides, the CDR3 is TGTGCCAGCAGCTTGGGACAGGGTAAAGGCGAGACCCAGTACTTC. Protein product: CASSLGQGKGETQYF. Full variable domain (rest looked up from reference TRBV5-4 and TRBJ2-5): ETGVTQSPTHLIKTRGQQVTLRCSSQSGHNTVSWYQQALGQGPQFIFQYYREEENGRGNFPPRFSGLQFPNYSSELNVNALELDDSALYLCASSLGQGKGETQYFGPGTRLLVL.

The V and J genes are TRBV28 and TRBJ1-2; D is perhaps TRBD1 (6 bases). The CDR3 runs 12 residues. The germline V and J ends were trimmed by 3 bases and 7 bases, with 9 bases remaining between them. Looked up from germline, CDR1 is MDHEN and CDR2 is SYDVKM. The CDR3 is CASSFSGVGYTF. CDR3 in DNA: TGTGCCAGCAGTTTCTCAGGGGTTGGCTACACCTTC.

This chain links TRBV7-9 with TRBJ2-7; tentatively, D is TRBD2 (6 bases). The CDR3 is 15 amino acids. Trimming removed 5 bases from V and 3 bases from J, with 17 bases in between. CDR1 SEHNR and CDR2 FQNEAQ come from the germline V gene (reference sequence). The CDR3 coding sequence is TGTGCCAGCAGCCTCCGGGACTCTCCACGCTACGAGCAGTACTTC. It encodes CASSLRDSPRYEQYF.

The V and J genes are TRBV5-1 and TRBJ2-7, with D perhaps TRBD1 (6 bases). V lost 0 bases and J lost 6, with 19 bases in between. Germline lookup yields CDR1 SGHRS and CDR2 YFSETQ. CDR3 length equals 16 residues. The CDR3 sequence is CASSLGHATGLSEQYF. As DNA, the CDR3 is TGCGCCAGCAGCTTGGGGCACGCGACAGGTCTGTCCGAGCAGTACTTC.

CDR3 in DNA: TGTGCCAGCAGCGCACCACAGAATCAGGAAAAACTGTTTTTT. It encodes CASSAPQNQEKLFF. This chain uses TRBV9 with TRBJ1-4; D ambiguous. The V end was cut by 3 bases, the J end by 8 bases, with 14 bases between. Per germline, CDR1 SGDLS and CDR2 YYNGEE. The CDR3 is made up of 14 amino acids.

The V gene is TRBV5-1, the J gene TRBJ1-1, with D maybe TRBD1 (6 bases). Germline CDR1 reads SGHRS; CDR2 reads YFSETQ. This CDR3 is 15 amino acids long. Trimming pared 0 bases from V and 4 bases from J, leaving 13 bases between. The CDR3 region has the DNA TGCGCCAGCAGCTTGGATAGGGGGTCGAGCACTGAAGCTTTCTTT. This gives the protein CASSLDRGSSTEAFF.

This chain joins TRBV19 and TRBJ1-1; TRBD1 matches at 8 bases. CDR3 size: 15 residues. Germline assignment: CDR1 LNHDA and CDR2 SQIVND (reference sequence). Trimming removed 7 bases from V and 3 bases from J; junction bases left unmatched: 10. The CDR3 DNA follows: TGTGCCAGTACTTCCGGGACAGGATGGGACACTGAAGCTTTCTTT. Amino acids: CASTSGTGWDTEAFF.

This clone occurred a few times. The chain uses TRBV5-4 and TRBJ2-7, with 12 bases fitting TRBD2. Germline CDR1 SGHNT, CDR2 YYREEE (reference sequence). CDR3 length: 15 residues. J was trimmed by 3 bases and V by 0 bases; bases with no gene match: 1. The CDR3 nucleotides read TGTGCCAGCAGCTTGGCACTAGCGGGAGGCTACGAGCAGTACTTC. Translation: CASSLALAGGYEQYF.

The rearrangement joins TRBV28 to TRBJ1-1, with 7 bases aligning to TRBD1. J was trimmed by 1 base and V by 5 bases; bases with no gene match: 10. The CDR3 length is 16 residues. The germline gives CDR1 MDHEN, CDR2 SYDVKM. The DNA of the CDR3 is TGTGCCAGCAGTCCGACAGGGTTCGGTCGGAACACTGAAGCTTTCTTT. Residues: CASSPTGFGRNTEAFF.

The J gene is TRBJ2-7, the V gene TRBV7-8; 11 bases match TRBD2. Trimming at V came to 2 bases and at J to 1 base, leaving 10 bases not matched to a gene. The V gene's germline CDR1 is SGHVS and CDR2 FQNEAQ. This CDR3 comprises 18 residues. Written as DNA, the CDR3 is TGTGCCAGCAGCTTAAAATCCGGTCTAGCGGGAGGTTCCTACGAGCAGTACTTC. Its protein is CASSLKSGLAGGSYEQYF.

This rearrangement joins TRBV11-3 to TRBJ2-2, with 9 bases lining up with TRBD1. This CDR3 contains 16 residues. The V and J ends lost 5 bases and 4 bases, in that order; junction bases with no gene match: 8. Germline loops: CDR1 SGHNT, CDR2 YENEEA. The CDR3 coding sequence is TGTGCCAGCAGCGCACGTAAGGGACAGGGCACCGGGGAGCTGTTTTTT. Amino acid sequence: CASSARKGQGTGELFF.

The chain recombines TRBV29-1 with TRBJ2-1; a weak D match, TRBD1 (5 bases). The germline V gene encodes CDR1 SQVTM and CDR2 ANQGSEA. V was cut by 6 bases and J by 6 bases, with 9 bases left in between. The length of the CDR3 is 11 residues. CDR3 sequence (DNA): TGCAGCGTAGCAAGGGGCAATGAGCAGTTCTTC. This translates into CSVARGNEQFF.

The rearrangement uses TRBV28 and TRBJ1-6; D may be TRBD1 (6 bases). The germline gives CDR1 MDHEN, CDR2 SYDVKM. CDR3 length equals 15 residues. Trimming stripped 6 bases from V and 6 bases from J, with 15 bases between. CDR3 loop: CASSPQGSGNSPLHF. The CDR3 DNA is TGTGCCAGCAGCCCGCAGGGGAGCGGTAATTCACCCCTCCACTTT.

The gene calls are TRBV29-1 and TRBJ1-4, with 7 nucleotides matching TRBD1. The V and J ends lost 6 bases and 2 bases, in that order; junction bases with no gene match: 3. CDR1 SQVTM and CDR2 ANQGSEA come from the germline V gene. This CDR3 is 13 amino acids long. The CDR3 DNA reads as TGCAGCGTCGAGGGACAGACTAATGAAAAACTGTTTTTT. Translated, it gives CSVEGQTNEKLFF.

The genes are TRBV25-1 and TRBJ2-7, with D possibly matching TRBD2 (5 bases). The CDR3 is made up of 13 amino acids. The germline V and J ends were trimmed by 8 bases and 1 base, with 12 bases remaining between them. The germline gives CDR1 MGHDK, CDR2 SYGVNS. The CDR3 here is CASRPPGSYEQYF. CDR3 sequence (DNA): TGTGCCAGCCGACCCCCGGGATCCTACGAGCAGTACTTC.

This clone was picked up one time. The V call is TRBV19, the J call TRBJ2-7, with 8 positions matching TRBD1. Germline V gene lookup returns CDR1 LNHDA and CDR2 SQIVND (reference sequence). This CDR3 is 16 amino acids long. J gave up 2 bases and V 1 base, and 7 bases lay outside the gene matches. CDR3 region: CASSIGLTGAPYEQYF. In nucleotides, the CDR3 is TGTGCCAGTAGTATAGGTTTGACAGGGGCGCCCTACGAGCAGTACTTC.

The rearrangement joins TRBV7-9 to TRBJ1-3; 11 bases agree with TRBD1. The CDR3 length is 18 residues. Trimming at V came to 2 bases and at J to 0 bases, leaving 6 bases not matched to a gene. CDR1 and CDR2 (germline): SEHNR, FQNEAQ (reference sequence). CDR3 sequence reads: CASSLMGQGVLSGNTIYF. In DNA, the CDR3 is TGTGCCAGCAGCTTAATGGGACAGGGGGTTCTCTCTGGAAACACCATATATTTT.

CDR3 DNA: TGTGCCAGCAGCGGGATTAACACCGGGGAGCTGTTTTTT. Translated, it gives CASSGINTGELFF. V usage is TRBV25-1 and J usage is TRBJ2-2; TRBD2 might be the D (5 bases). V was trimmed by 6 bases and J by 2 bases, leaving 7 bases between them. Germline loops: CDR1 MGHDK, CDR2 SYGVNS. The CDR3 contains 13 residues.